This TCR beta chain was observed in a study of blood T cell repertoires in COVID-19. About the research overall: COVID-19 samples from acute and convalescent phases originated in the United States, Italy and Spain. The cDNA or gDNA used as material had been derived from T cells, B-cell-depleted T cells, or PBMCs.

The CDR3 covers 14 residues. Per germline, CDR1 LNHDA and CDR2 SQIVND (reference sequence). V was clipped by 5 bases and J by 4 bases; unmatched bases: 7. Methods used by the authors: Quantification of nucleated cells was approximated via reference gene primer amplification. The data were produced by immunoSEQ multiplex PCR, yet TCRdb's version contains in-frame clones alone and is incomplete. The V and J calls and clone size were taken over from that table, and D and trimming were inferred from the DNA. This sample has roughly 150,000 clones, with roughly four fifths found just once. The material sequenced was peripheral blood. The chain uses TRBV19 and TRBJ1-2; TRBD1 matches 7 bases. The receptor was isolated from a woman older than 75 with acute or convalescent COVID-19. CDR3 region: CASSLGQEGYGYTF. Written as DNA, the CDR3 is TGTGCCAGTAGTCTCGGACAGGAGGGCTATGGCTACACCTTC.